A single sample gave rise to the 21 T cell receptor beta chains below, sequenced in a study of cytomegalovirus exposure and HLA in healthy donors. PCR used 60 Vbeta primers and 13 Jbeta primers. TCRdb's copy holds only in-frame clones and misses some; the assay was immunoSEQ multiplex PCR. The specimen's table records tens of thousands of clones. The sequencing sample was made of PBMCs. The receptors were gathered from a woman in her thirties or forties in good health and CMV-seropositive.

The gene calls are TRBV7-2 and TRBJ2-2; D remains ambiguous. Per germline, CDR1 SGHTA and CDR2 FQGNSA. V dropped 5 bases and J dropped 0 bases, with 7 bases sitting between them. The CDR3 totals 14 residues. CDR3 DNA: TGTGCCAGCAGCCCCGACACGAACACCGGGGAGCTGTTTTTT. Translated, it gives CASSPDTNTGELFF.

This chain uses TRBV27 with TRBJ2-2; D might be TRBD1 (5 bases). Germline V gene lookup returns CDR1 MNHEY and CDR2 SMNVEV (reference sequence). Trimming removed 1 base at V and 1 base at J, with 13 bases between. CDR3 length: 17 residues. CDR3: CASSLFSVGQNTGELFF. In DNA form, the CDR3 reads TGTGCCAGCAGTTTATTTAGTGTGGGGCAGAACACCGGGGAGCTGTTTTTT.

This chain connects TRBV7-9 to TRBJ2-7, with 7 positions matching TRBD1. CDR1 and CDR2 (germline): SEHNR, FQNEAQ (reference sequence). The CDR3 extends over 14 amino acids. With 7 bases clipped from V and 6 bases from J, the junction kept 12 bases outside the gene matches. DNA for the CDR3: TGTGCCAGCACCTACGACAGGGACACTCTCGAGCAGTACTTC. The encoded protein is CASTYDRDTLEQYF.

This chain uses TRBV7-3 with TRBJ2-2; weak D call: TRBD1 (6 bases). V lost 1 base and J 3 bases, leaving 18 bases between the germline ends. Germline values: CDR1 SGHTA, CDR2 FQGTGA. The CDR3 consists of 18 residues. The CDR3 nucleotides read TGTGCCAGCAGCTTAAGAGGGCATGGGGGCCCGGACACCGGGGAGCTGTTTTTT. This gives the protein CASSLRGHGGPDTGELFF.

The chain uses TRBV4-3 and TRBJ2-1, with 8 bases aligning to TRBD2. The CDR3 is 16 amino acids. Germline V gives CDR1 LGHNA, CDR2 YSLEER. Trimming removed 1 base from V and 4 bases from J; junction bases left unmatched: 6. The CDR3 spells CASSQVWRGVYNEQFF. CDR3 DNA: TGCGCCAGCAGCCAAGTATGGCGGGGGGTTTACAATGAGCAGTTCTTC.

CDR3 in amino acids: CASHGTVSAYEQYF. DNA of the CDR3: TGTGCCAGCCACGGGACAGTGAGCGCCTACGAGCAGTACTTC. This chain connects TRBV2 to TRBJ2-7, with 7 bases aligning to TRBD1. J was trimmed by 2 bases and V by 8 bases; bases with no gene match: 9. This CDR3 is built from 14 residues. Germline V lookup: CDR1 SNHLY, CDR2 FYNNEI. The full variable domain, rest sourced from reference TRBV2 and TRBJ2-7, is EPEVTQTPSHQVTQMGQEVILRCVPISNHLYFYWYRQILGQKVEFLVSFYNNEISEKSEIFDDQFSVERPDGSNFTLKIRSTKLEDSAMYFCASHGTVSAYEQYFGPGTRLTVT.

This rearrangement joins TRBV4-2 to TRBJ1-2; no clear D gene. Germline-derived CDR1 and CDR2 are LGHNA and YNFKEQ. With 0 bases removed from V and 0 bases from J, the gap between germline ends came to 17 bases. The CDR3 covers 18 residues. The CDR3 region is CASSQDQAGYTPNYGYTF. CDR3 bases: TGTGCCAGCAGCCAAGATCAGGCAGGCTATACTCCTAACTATGGCTACACCTTC.

The chain couples TRBV18 to TRBJ2-2; possibly TRBD1 for D (6 bases). Germline V gives CDR1 KGHSH, CDR2 LQKENI. V was shortened by 6 bases and J by 0 bases, with 14 bases between the two germline ends. This CDR3 contains 16 residues. Written as DNA, the CDR3 is TGTGCCAGCTCGGTTCTGGACAGTTCGAACACCGGGGAGCTGTTTTTT. It encodes CASSVLDSSNTGELFF.

The V call is TRBV9, the J call TRBJ2-2; 13 nucleotides agree with TRBD2. This CDR3 has 17 amino acids. The J segment lost 1 base and the V segment lost 4 bases, leaving 4 bases of the junction unmatched. Germline assignment: CDR1 SGDLS and CDR2 YYNGEE. The CDR3: CASSWGLAGMNTGELFF. Written as DNA, the CDR3 is TGTGCCAGCAGCTGGGGACTAGCGGGGATGAACACCGGGGAGCTGTTTTTT.

This chain joins TRBV4-3 and TRBJ2-5; 8 bases align to TRBD2. V lost 4 bases and J lost 4; bases outside the gene matches: 8. This CDR3 region has 15 residues. Germline CDR1 and CDR2: LGHNA and YSLEER. The CDR3 is CASSPAIAGGETQYF. The CDR3 DNA sequence: TGCGCCAGCAGCCCAGCCATTGCGGGGGGAGAGACCCAGTACTTC.

The chain uses TRBV7-8 and TRBJ2-5, with D perhaps matching TRBD1 (6 bases). CDR1 and CDR2 (germline): SGHVS, FQNEAQ. V lost 5 bases, J lost 4 bases, and 23 bases lay in between. This CDR3 has 17 residues. CDR3 DNA sequence: TGTGCCAGCAGCCCCTACCCTATTACAGGGAATGGAGAGACCCAGTACTTC. Translation gives CASSPYPITGNGETQYF.

The V gene is TRBV9, the J gene TRBJ2-1, with TRBD2 identical over 7 bases. The CDR3 covers 14 residues. Germline loops: CDR1 SGDLS, CDR2 YYNGEE. V gave up 0 bases and J gave up 12 bases; unmatched junction bases: 9. CDR3 in amino acids: CASSVGGSGGTQFF. For the CDR3, the DNA is TGTGCCAGCAGCGTAGGGGGGTCGGGAGGAACGCAGTTCTTC.

V usage is TRBV5-1 and J usage is TRBJ2-2; 13 positions agree with TRBD2. Germline V CDR1 and CDR2: SGHRS, YFSETQ. V lost 2 bases and J lost 3; bases outside the gene matches: 1. The CDR3 runs 16 residues. DNA for the CDR3: TGCGCCAGCAGCTTACTAGCGGGAGGGGACACCGGGGAGCTGTTTTTT. It translates to CASSLLAGGDTGELFF.

The chain links TRBV28 to TRBJ1-2; TRBD1 aligns across 7 bases. With 6 bases clipped from V and 2 bases from J, the junction kept 3 bases outside the gene matches. Per germline, CDR1 MDHEN and CDR2 SYDVKM. The CDR3 totals 13 residues. The CDR3 here is CASRPQGNYGYTF. CDR3 DNA: TGTGCCAGCAGGCCACAGGGGAACTATGGCTACACCTTC.

This rearrangement joins TRBV28 to TRBJ1-1, with TRBD1 matching 7 bases. The CDR3 covers 14 residues. The junction had 12 bases not matched to a gene; V was cut back by 4 bases and J by 10 bases. Germline values: CDR1 MDHEN, CDR2 SYDVKM. The CDR3: CASSSISGGLGAFF. In nucleotides, the CDR3 is TGTGCCAGCAGTTCTATCTCAGGGGGGTTGGGAGCTTTCTTT.

This sequence joins TRBV7-9 and TRBJ1-2; 9 nucleotides line up with TRBD1. The CDR3 has 16 amino acids. Germline V CDR1 and CDR2: SEHNR, FQNEAQ (reference sequence). The V and J ends lost 5 bases and 5 bases, in that order; junction bases with no gene match: 12. The CDR3 DNA sequence: TGTGCCAGCAGCGCTCGATGGGACAGGGTGGAGTATGGCTACACCTTC. It yields the protein CASSARWDRVEYGYTF.

The chain carries TRBV11-3 and TRBJ2-5, with D tentatively TRBD1 (5 bases). The germline gives CDR1 SGHNT, CDR2 YENEEA. Deletions cut 0 bases from V and 4 bases from J, with 9 bases between. There are 14 residues in the CDR3. Written as DNA, the CDR3 is TGTGCCAGCAGCTTAGACAGGGTCCCAGAGACCCAGTACTTC. It translates to CASSLDRVPETQYF.

V gene TRBV5-6 combines with J gene TRBJ2-5; possible D gene TRBD1, 5 bases. The end of the DNA aligns better with TRBJ2-7, so the J call may be wrong. Germline V gene lookup returns CDR1 SGHDT and CDR2 YYEEEE. CDR3 size: 15 residues. The CDR3 loop is CASSLAKGFPYEQYF. As DNA, the CDR3 is TGTGCCAGCAGCTTAGCAAAGGGGTTTCCCTACGAGCAGTACTTC.

The J gene is TRBJ2-1, the V gene TRBV11-2, with 7 bases aligning to TRBD1. Germline lookup yields CDR1 SGHAT and CDR2 FQNNGV. The CDR3 loop spans 14 amino acids. The ends lost 4 bases at V and 5 bases at J; junction bases unmatched: 5. CDR3 sequence reads: CASSSPGQNNEQFF. Written as DNA, the CDR3 is TGTGCCAGCAGCTCCCCGGGACAGAACAATGAGCAGTTCTTC.

The V gene is TRBV10-1, the J gene TRBJ2-1, with 11 bases that match TRBD2. Germline assignment: CDR1 WNHNN and CDR2 SYGVQD (reference sequence). This CDR3 comprises 15 residues. With V trimmed by 4 bases and J by 7 bases, 6 bases remained unmatched. CDR3 sequence (DNA): TGCGCCAGCAGTGTGAAACTAGCGGGAGTAAATGAGCAGTTCTTC. Protein: CASSVKLAGVNEQFF.

This chain uses TRBV7-9 with TRBJ1-4, with 7 bases aligning to TRBD1. This CDR3 spans 15 amino acids. The V and J ends lost 2 bases and 5 bases, in that order; junction bases with no gene match: 5. CDR1 is SEHNR and CDR2 is FQNEAQ in the germline V gene (reference sequence). Here the CDR3 DNA reads TGTGCCAGCAGCTTAATCGGGGGACAGAATGAAAAACTGTTTTTT. As protein: CASSLIGGQNEKLFF. Supplemented by reference TRBV7-9 and TRBJ1-4, the full variable domain reads DTGVSQNPRHKITKRGQNVTFRCDPISEHNRLYWYRQTLGQGPEFLTYFQNEAQLEKSRLLSDRFSAERPKGSFSTLEIQRTEQGDSAMYLCASSLIGGQNEKLFFGSGTQLSVL.